This is a list of T cell receptor beta chains from one sample in a study of neurological immune-mediated disorders. MiXCR, applied by TCRdb to the 5' RACE reads, yields one record per CDR3 protein. Here the sample spans about 120,000 distinct CDR3 sequences, about 3.4% being singletons. The specimen was PBMCs. Receptors originate from a young woman with multiple sclerosis. Each CDR3 is given with its conserved first and last residue. The order of the fields is J gene, D gene, V gene, clone size, CDR3 protein, CDR3 DNA. D genes are given only for firm matches. Size tells how often a clone was seen (once, few, many) or the class of an expanded clone, and some rows leave it out.

TRBJ2-3 | NA | TRBV7-8 | many | CASSLAGQKEDTQYF | TGTGCCAGCAGCTTAGCCGGGCAGAAGGAAGATACGCAGTATTTT
TRBJ1-1 | NA | TRBV20-1 | many | CSARVRGLMNTEAFF | TGCAGTGCTAGAGTGCGGGGATTAATGAACACTGAAGCTTTCTTT
TRBJ1-2 | NA | TRBV20-1 | many | CSARPQGGGRVIGYTF | TGCAGTGCTAGACCTCAGGGCGGGGGGAGAGTGATAGGCTACACCTTC
TRBJ1-2 | NA | TRBV20-1 | few | CSAGTLYGYTF | TGCAGTGCTGGGACCCTCTATGGCTACACCTTC
TRBJ2-5 | NA | TRBV18 | many | CASSPDRLSLAQETQYF | TGTGCCAGCTCACCCGATCGGCTCTCCCTTGCCCAAGAGACCCAGTACTTC
TRBJ2-7 | NA | TRBV27 | many | CASSFGPARTYEQYF | TGTGCCAGCAGTTTTGGGCCTGCAAGGACCTACGAGCAGTACTTC
TRBJ2-7 | NA | TRBV29-1 | many | CSVGQGFSRQYF | TGCAGCGTTGGGCAAGGGTTTTCACGGCAGTACTTC
TRBJ1-1 | NA | TRBV5-1 | many | CASSMELMNTEAFF | TGCGCCAGCAGCATGGAGCTCATGAACACTGAAGCTTTCTTT
TRBJ2-1 | TRBD2 | TRBV20-1 | NA | CSALAGGGWYEQFF | TGCAGTGCTTTAGCGGGGGGGGGTTGGTATGAGCAGTTCTTC
TRBJ2-7 | NA | TRBV7-9 | many | CASSPGFTEQYF | TGTGCCAGCAGCCCGGGTTTCACCGAGCAGTACTTC
TRBJ2-1 | NA | TRBV7-6 | many | CASSLGRVGVFPINEQFF | TGTGCCAGCAGCTTAGGGAGAGTGGGAGTGTTTCCTATCAATGAGCAGTTCTTC
TRBJ2-2 | NA | TRBV12-3/TRBV12-4 | many | CASSSSIRTTGELFF | TGTGCCAGCAGTTCCTCAATTCGAACCACCGGGGAGCTGTTTTTT
TRBJ2-7 | NA | TRBV20-1 | many | CSASEGSGYEQYF | TGCAGTGCTAGCGAGGGGAGTGGCTACGAGCAGTACTTC
TRBJ1-2 | TRBD1 | TRBV7-2 | many | CASSPGQLNYGYTF | TGTGCCAGCAGCCCGGGACAGCTGAACTATGGCTACACCTTC
TRBJ2-3 | TRBD2 | TRBV5-1 | many | CASSFGLAGGSTDTQYF | TGCGCCAGCAGCTTCGGGCTAGCGGGGGGGAGCACAGATACGCAGTATTTT
TRBJ2-1 | NA | TRBV29-1 | many | CSVEISYNEQFF | TGCAGCGTTGAAATCTCCTACAATGAGCAGTTCTTC
TRBJ1-5 | TRBD1 | TRBV6-2/TRBV6-3 | many | CASSWDRGSTQPQHF | TGTGCCAGCAGTTGGGACAGGGGAAGTACTCAGCCCCAGCATTTT
TRBJ1-5 | NA | TRBV29-1 | many | CSVEAAGDPNQPQHF | TGCAGCGTTGAAGCCGCCGGGGACCCCAATCAGCCCCAGCATTTT
TRBJ2-7 | TRBD2 | TRBV5-1 | many | CASSDGVAGGPPEQYF | TGCGCCAGCAGCGATGGCGTAGCGGGAGGGCCTCCCGAGCAGTACTTC
TRBJ2-2 | NA | TRBV7-9 | NA | CASSFGSTGELFF | TGTGCCAGCAGCTTCGGTAGTACCGGGGAGCTGTTTTTT